The next 20 T cell receptor beta chains were all read from a single sample in a study of blood T cell repertoires in COVID-19. The repertoire was sequenced with immunoSEQ multiplex PCR; TCRdb's copy has only in-frame clones and lacks some. The repertoire includes about 350,000 clones, under 95% of them detected once, and around 3.5% sits in the top ten. The sample comprised peripheral blood. The receptor source for this set is a woman under 30 who had recovered from COVID-19.

The J gene is TRBJ2-3, the V gene TRBV9; 10 bases are shared with TRBD2. J was trimmed by 5 bases and V by 0 bases; bases with no gene match: 6. CDR3 length: 16 residues. Germline-derived CDR1 and CDR2 are SGDLS and YYNGEE. Here the CDR3 DNA reads TGTGCCAGCAGCGTAGTCCCTAGCGGGAGCGGAGATACGCAGTATTTT. This sequence encodes CASSVVPSGSGDTQYF.

V is TRBV5-1 and J is TRBJ1-5, with TRBD1 matching over 12 bases. J was trimmed by 6 bases and V by 0 bases; bases with no gene match: 4. This CDR3 is 16 amino acids long. Germline CDR1 reads SGHRS; CDR2 reads YFSETQ. The chain's CDR3 is CASSLAGTGGGQPQHF. As DNA, the CDR3 is TGCGCCAGCAGCTTGGCCGGGACAGGGGGCGGTCAGCCCCAGCATTTT. The variable domain in full, completed from reference TRBV5-1 and TRBJ1-5, reads KAGVTQTPRYLIKTRGQQVTLSCSPISGHRSVSWYQQTPGQGLQFLFEYFSETQRNKGNFPGRFSGRQFSNSRSEMNVSTLELGDSALYLCASSLAGTGGGQPQHFGDGTRLSIL.

The chain is built from TRBV6-5 and TRBJ1-1; D not certain. V lost 8 bases and J 5 bases, leaving 15 bases between the germline ends. CDR1 and CDR2 (germline): MNHEY, SVGAGI. The length of the CDR3 is 13 residues. The CDR3 is CASGLSRWTEAFF. As DNA, the CDR3 is TGTGCCAGCGGATTAAGCAGGTGGACTGAAGCTTTCTTT.

V gene TRBV6-2 or TRBV6-3 combines with J gene TRBJ2-5; TRBD2 aligns across 7 bases. The CDR3 is made up of 16 amino acids. V trimming: 0 bases; J trimming: 4 bases; junction bases outside the gene matches: 8. Looked up from germline, CDR1 is MNHEY and CDR2 is SVGEGT. This CDR3 is CASSYSAAGMVETQYF. The DNA for the CDR3 is TGTGCCAGCAGTTACTCGGCAGCGGGAATGGTAGAGACCCAGTACTTC.

The V and J genes are TRBV14 and TRBJ2-4, with 7 nucleotides matching TRBD1. The ends lost 4 bases at V and 7 bases at J; junction bases unmatched: 7. The CDR3 covers 14 residues. Germline assignment: CDR1 SGHDN and CDR2 FVKESK. CDR3 in amino acids: CASSPFLGGNIQYF. CDR3 nucleotide sequence: TGTGCCAGCAGCCCCTTCTTAGGGGGCAACATTCAGTACTTC.

Comments on this clone: At one boundary the junction diverges from the germline segment, which might be a read error. J is TRBJ2-1 and V is TRBV9; D might be TRBD2 (6 bases). The CDR3 is 12 residues long. Germline CDR1 is SGDLS and CDR2 is YYNGEE. The CDR3 coding sequence is TGTGCCAGCGGCGTTGCGGAGGGTGAGCAGTTCTTC. This encodes CASGVAEGEQFF.

This clone was observed a single time. V gene TRBV7-9 combines with J gene TRBJ2-2; D is unresolved. V was shortened by 1 base and J by 2 bases, with 11 bases between the two germline ends. The length of the CDR3 is 16 residues. Germline V CDR1 and CDR2: SEHNR, FQNEAQ (reference sequence). The CDR3 region has the DNA TGTGCCAGCAGCTTAGTTACAGCATTTAACACCGGGGAGCTGTTTTTT. Translated: CASSLVTAFNTGELFF.

The chain combines TRBV19 with TRBJ2-4; D gene uncertain. The germline V gene encodes CDR1 LNHDA and CDR2 SQIVND (reference sequence). Trimming removed 4 bases from V and 6 bases from J, with 7 bases in between. This CDR3 is built from 12 residues. The CDR3 protein is CASSSSRNIQYF. The CDR3 region has the DNA TGTGCCAGTAGTAGTAGCAGAAACATTCAGTACTTC.

The chain joins TRBV21-1 to TRBJ2-3; the D call TRBD2 from the table was never checked on the DNA. TRBV21-1 corresponds to a pseudogene. The CDR3 sequence is 17 residues long. The CDR3 reads CASSKDPAGRSTDTQYF. The CDR3 DNA follows: TGTGCCAGCAGCAAAGACCCAGCGGGACGTAGCACAGATACGCAGTATTTT.

This chain connects TRBV13 to TRBJ1-1; no clear D gene. The CDR3 sequence is 13 residues long. Germline lookup yields CDR1 PRHDT and CDR2 FYEKMQ (reference sequence). Trimming took 5 bases from V and 0 from J, leaving 7 bases between them. The CDR3 region is CASSPQMNTEAFF. CDR3 sequence (DNA): TGTGCCAGCAGCCCACAGATGAACACTGAAGCTTTCTTT.

The chain couples TRBV2 to TRBJ1-1; D not resolved. CDR3 size: 13 residues. Germline CDR1 reads SNHLY; CDR2 reads FYNNEI. V was clipped by 7 bases and J by 1 base, with 10 bases between them. The CDR3 DNA is TGTGCCAGCAACTGGGCCGCGAACACTGAAGCTTTCTTT. It translates to CASNWAANTEAFF.

This clone was observed a few times. The chain uses TRBV2 and TRBJ2-3; 8 nucleotides align to TRBD2. The junction had 10 bases not matched to a gene; V was cut back by 7 bases and J by 4 bases. The CDR3 spans 15 residues. CDR1 is SNHLY and CDR2 is FYNNEI in the germline V gene. CDR3 sequence (DNA): TGTGCCAGCACCCCGGGGAGCGGGAGCTCAGATACGCAGTATTTT. Protein product: CASTPGSGSSDTQYF.

This chain uses TRBV10-3 with TRBJ2-5; 9 nucleotides line up with TRBD2. In germline, CDR1 is ENHRY, CDR2 SYGVKD. J lost 1 base, V lost 2 bases, and 5 bases had no gene match. The CDR3 spans 16 residues. CDR3 amino acids: CAISEALAGTQETQYF. The CDR3 region has the DNA TGTGCCATCAGTGAGGCCCTAGCGGGGACCCAAGAGACCCAGTACTTC.

This clone was detected once. The V gene is TRBV24-1, the J gene TRBJ2-1, with 8 nucleotides matching TRBD2. From germline, CDR1 is KGHDR and CDR2 SFDVKD. The CDR3 totals 17 residues. The trim removed 2 bases at V and 2 bases at J, leaving 7 bases unmatched. The DNA of the CDR3 is TGTGCCACCAGTGATTCTCGGGGGGGGAGGGCCTACAATGAGCAGTTCTTC. Protein sequence: CATSDSRGGRAYNEQFF.

The gene calls are TRBV11-3 and TRBJ1-4; TRBD1 agrees at 10 bases. The CDR3 is 16 residues long. Germline loops: CDR1 SGHNT, CDR2 YENEEA. Germline trimming cut 5 bases from V and 6 bases from J; bases unmatched to any gene: 9. CDR3 amino acids: CASSPRAGTGDEKLFF. In nucleotides, the CDR3 is TGTGCCAGCAGCCCGCGCGCCGGGACAGGGGATGAAAAACTGTTTTTT.

This chain joins TRBV10-3 and TRBJ1-2, with 8 bases aligning to TRBD1. The CDR3 runs 15 residues. The germline gives CDR1 ENHRY, CDR2 SYGVKD. V trimming: 5 bases; J trimming: 2 bases; junction bases outside the gene matches: 7. The CDR3 DNA reads TGTGCCATCAGTCGGACAGGGACGTTAAACTATGGCTACACCTTC. Translating it yields CAISRTGTLNYGYTF.

The gene calls are TRBV30 and TRBJ1-3; the D gene is possibly TRBD1 (5 bases). Deletions cut 4 bases from V and 4 bases from J, with 14 bases between. The CDR3 has 14 amino acids. Germline V gene lookup returns CDR1 GTSNPN and CDR2 SVGIG (reference sequence). This chain's CDR3 is CAWKNAGRGNTIYF. DNA for the CDR3: TGTGCCTGGAAGAATGCGGGGCGGGGAAACACCATATATTTT.

The genes are TRBV6-6 and TRBJ1-1, with D possibly being TRBD1 (5 bases). The V gene's germline CDR1 is MNHNY and CDR2 SVGAGI (reference sequence). This CDR3 comprises 16 residues. Trimming left V 0 bases short and J 2 bases short, with 13 bases between. The CDR3 region has the DNA TGTGCCAGCAGTTACTCGATTCGACAGACCAACACTGAAGCTTTCTTT. Translating gives CASSYSIRQTNTEAFF.

The rearrangement links TRBV12-5 to TRBJ2-1; 15 nucleotides match TRBD2. The CDR3 is 18 amino acids. CDR1 and CDR2 (germline): LGHNT, FRNRAP. The junction had 10 bases not matched to a gene; V was cut back by 6 bases and J by 4 bases. CDR3 nucleotide sequence: TGTGCTAGTGGCCGTACGGGACTAGCGGGAGGCGGATACAATGAGCAGTTCTTC. Translating it yields CASGRTGLAGGGYNEQFF.

The chain uses TRBV6-2 or TRBV6-3 and TRBJ1-5; D uncertain. The V and J ends lost 4 bases and 2 bases respectively, with 15 bases between them. Germline assignment: CDR1 MNHEY and CDR2 SVGEGT. CDR3 size: 16 residues. The DNA of the CDR3 is TGTGCCAGCAGTTGGGCAGGAATTCCCGGCAATCAGCCCCAGCATTTT. Amino acid sequence: CASSWAGIPGNQPQHF.